Each of the 6 T cell receptor beta chains below was sequenced from the same sample in a study of a mutant IDH1 vaccine in newly diagnosed glioma. These receptors' antigens are unknown. Time point specified: week 5, during vaccination. In every dose of vaccine, 300 ug of mutant IDH1 20-mer peptide was given alongside topical imiquimod. The data were produced by immunoSEQ multiplex PCR, yet TCRdb's version contains in-frame clones alone and is incomplete. The sample comprises around 58,000 clones, approximately 82% of which are singletons, and 3% to 4% rests with the top ten. This specimen consisted of PBMCs, obtained from a glioma patient whose treatment included an IDH1 peptide vaccine. Every receptor here comes from a man aged 25 to 40 with glioma.

The chain employs TRBV6-1 and TRBJ1-1; 7 bases fit TRBD1. CDR1 is MNHNS and CDR2 is SASEGT in the germline V gene. This CDR3 has 11 amino acids. V trimming: 7 bases; J trimming: 11 bases; junction bases outside the gene matches: 7. The CDR3 sequence: CASMRTGRAFF. The CDR3 DNA reads TGTGCCAGCATGAGGACAGGTCGTGCTTTCTTT.

This clone was picked up a small number of times. The rearrangement links TRBV6-1 to TRBJ2-5; 13 nucleotides match TRBD2. The V gene end was trimmed by 7 bases and the J gene end by 4 bases; junction bases not matched to a gene: 6. This CDR3 has 15 amino acids. In germline, CDR1 is MNHNS, CDR2 SASEGT. CDR3 nucleotides: TGTGCCAGCACCGAACTAGCGGGGGGGCCAGAGACCCAGTACTTC. Translated: CASTELAGGPETQYF.

The chain links TRBV5-1 to TRBJ1-6; 7 bases are shared with TRBD1. The CDR3 spans 15 residues. The germline CDR1 and CDR2 sequences are SGHRS and YFSETQ. J gave up 6 bases and V 4 bases, and 7 bases lay outside the gene matches. CDR3: CASSRAQGINSPLHF. The CDR3 DNA follows: TGCGCCAGCAGCAGAGCACAGGGGATTAATTCACCCCTCCACTTT. Filled out from reference TRBV5-1 and TRBJ1-6, the complete variable domain reads KAGVTQTPRYLIKTRGQQVTLSCSPISGHRSVSWYQQTPGQGLQFLFEYFSETQRNKGNFPGRFSGRQFSNSRSEMNVSTLELGDSALYLCASSRAQGINSPLHFGNGTRLTVT.

The gene calls are TRBV6-1 and TRBJ1-2, with no clear D. CDR1 is MNHNS, CDR2 SASEGT, per germline. V dropped 4 bases and J dropped 0 bases, with 6 bases sitting between them. This CDR3 contains 13 residues. Written as DNA, the CDR3 is TGTGCCAGCAGTGCTCGAGCTAACTATGGCTACACCTTC. Translation gives CASSARANYGYTF.

The chain has TRBV7-9 and TRBJ1-3; D gene unclear. V lost 5 bases, J lost 6 bases, and 8 bases lay in between. The germline gives CDR1 SEHNR, CDR2 FQNEAQ (reference sequence). This CDR3 is built from 12 residues. The CDR3: CASSPYQNTIYF. The CDR3 coding sequence is TGTGCCAGCAGCCCCTATCAAAACACCATATATTTT.

This chain connects TRBV27 to TRBJ1-1; TRBD1 might be the D (5 bases). Trimming removed 3 bases from V and 3 bases from J, with 17 bases in between. The CDR3 is 16 residues long. CDR1 is MNHEY and CDR2 is SMNVEV in the germline V gene (reference sequence). The CDR3 region has the DNA TGTGCCAGCAGTTTTCGCGGTCCAGGGATTTACACTGAAGCTTTCTTT. Amino acids: CASSFRGPGIYTEAFF.